What follows are 15 T cell receptor beta chains derived from one specimen sequenced in a study of shared clonotypes between healthy human individuals. Naive CD8 cells comprised CD45RO-negative, CCR7-positively selected cells, excluding terminally differentiated effector memory CD45RA+ cells. Using immunoSEQ multiplex PCR, the repertoire was profiled, and TCRdb retains in-frame clones only, with some absent. Here the sample spans about 2.1 million clones, 80% to 95% being singletons. Sequencing used naive CD8+ T cells from PBMCs. These receptors all come from a man aged 18 to 30 in good health. Some clones in this sample may be carry-over from other donors' samples.

To note about this clone: The same CDR3 arises from other DNA sequences in this sample as well. This chain uses TRBV2 with TRBJ2-7; D is ambiguous. V was pared by 2 bases and J by 2 bases, with 1 base between. This CDR3 has 11 amino acids. Germline V gene data show CDR1 as SNHLY and CDR2 as FYNNEI. The DNA for the CDR3 is TGTGCCAGCAGTGAACCCTACGAGCAGTACTTC. Translated, it gives CASSEPYEQYF.

V usage is TRBV28 and J usage is TRBJ1-2; D perhaps matches TRBD1 (6 bases). The CDR3 runs 15 residues. Germline V gene lookup returns CDR1 MDHEN and CDR2 SYDVKM. The V end was cut by 5 bases, the J end by 0 bases, with 13 bases between. CDR3 sequence reads: CASSASGETNYGYTF. The CDR3 bases are TGTGCCAGCAGTGCCTCAGGGGAAACTAACTATGGCTACACCTTC.

The J gene is TRBJ2-2, the V gene TRBV6-5; TRBD1 is a possible D gene (6 bases). Germline-derived CDR1 and CDR2 are MNHEY and SVGAGI. Trimming stripped 0 bases from V and 5 bases from J, with 13 bases between. This CDR3 is 16 amino acids long. This CDR3 is CASSYSSGALTGELFF. Written as DNA, the CDR3 is TGTGCCAGCAGTTACTCTTCAGGGGCCCTGACCGGGGAGCTGTTTTTT.

The chain links TRBV19 to TRBJ2-7, with TRBD1 matching 7 bases. The CDR3 sequence is 15 residues long. The junction had 10 bases not matched to a gene; V was cut back by 6 bases and J by 2 bases. Germline V CDR1 and CDR2: LNHDA, SQIVND (reference sequence). The CDR3 DNA follows: TGTGCCAGTAGCAGAGATACAGGGGTTACCTACGAGCAGTACTTC. Amino acids: CASSRDTGVTYEQYF.

This chain uses TRBV7-9 with TRBJ2-5; possibly TRBD2 for D (6 bases). Germline assignment: CDR1 SEHNR and CDR2 FQNEAQ (reference sequence). The CDR3 extends over 14 amino acids. Trimming removed 5 bases at V and 4 bases at J, with 14 bases between. The CDR3 region is CASSELARGETQYF. In DNA, the CDR3 is TGTGCCAGCAGCGAACTAGCTCGGGGAGAGACCCAGTACTTC.

The genes are TRBV7-8 and TRBJ2-1, with no clear D. CDR1 is SGHVS and CDR2 is FQNEAQ in the germline V gene. The CDR3 runs 16 residues. V lost 5 bases, J lost 1 base, and 15 bases lay in between. CDR3 DNA sequence: TGTGCCAGCAGCGGACGGGTCTTCGTGTCCTACAATGAGCAGTTCTTC. Translated, it gives CASSGRVFVSYNEQFF.

The rearrangement joins TRBV7-9 to TRBJ1-1, with 8 nucleotides matching TRBD1. Trimming took 6 bases from V and 4 from J; bases not matched to a gene: 7. This CDR3 spans 14 amino acids. CDR1 is SEHNR and CDR2 is FQNEAQ in the germline V gene (reference sequence). The CDR3 DNA follows: TGTGCCAGCAGACCAAAGACAGGGGCCACTGAAGCTTTCTTT. The encoded protein is CASRPKTGATEAFF.

In the case of this clone: Distinct nucleotide sequences in the sample also encode this CDR3. V usage is TRBV7-9 and J usage is TRBJ2-5; D call uncertain. The germline V and J ends were trimmed by 1 base and 4 bases, with 7 bases remaining between them. CDR3 length: 13 amino acids. Germline loops: CDR1 SEHNR, CDR2 FQNEAQ (reference sequence). CDR3 loop: CASSLVPGETQYF. Written as DNA, the CDR3 is TGTGCCAGCAGCTTAGTTCCGGGAGAGACCCAGTACTTC.

The chain recombines TRBV9 with TRBJ2-7; 10 nucleotides match TRBD2. Per germline, CDR1 SGDLS and CDR2 YYNGEE. There are 13 residues in the CDR3. J lost 7 bases, V lost 4 bases, and 5 bases had no gene match. In DNA, the CDR3 is TGTGCCAGCAGCCTATCTAGCGGGAGAGAGCAGTACTTC. Its protein product is CASSLSSGREQYF.

This clone was observed once. The J gene is TRBJ1-2, the V gene TRBV9, with a weak D call TRBD1 (5 bases). The CDR3 is 14 residues long. V lost 4 bases and J lost 8, with 18 bases in between. Germline V CDR1 and CDR2: SGDLS, YYNGEE. DNA for the CDR3: TGTGCCAGCAGCCCAGACTCGACAGCGCCCGGCTACACCTTC. The encoded protein is CASSPDSTAPGYTF.

The V and J genes are TRBV15 and TRBJ1-3, with 9 bases fitting TRBD1. V was clipped by 6 bases and J by 4 bases; unmatched bases: 10. The CDR3 has 16 residues. Germline V gene sequence: CDR1 LNHNV, CDR2 YYDKDF (reference sequence). CDR3 sequence reads: CATSYRTGTGGNTIYF. CDR3 nucleotide sequence: TGTGCCACCAGTTATAGAACCGGGACAGGGGGAAACACCATATATTTT.

The V call is TRBV11-2, the J call TRBJ2-5; possibly TRBD2 for D (6 bases). The J call may be faulty, since TRBJ2-7 better matches the DNA end. Looked up from germline, CDR1 is SGHAT and CDR2 is FQNNGV. The CDR3 extends over 15 amino acids. CDR3 coding DNA: TGTGCCAGCAGCGCCCCCCGGGACGGGGGTTACGAGCAGTACTTC. Translation: CASSAPRDGGYEQYF.

This chain joins TRBV14 and TRBJ2-5, with 7 nucleotides matching TRBD2. Germline CDR1 and CDR2: SGHDN and FVKESK. This CDR3 region has 17 residues. V dropped 0 bases and J dropped 5; count of bases not matched to a gene: 12. Here the CDR3 DNA reads TGTGCCAGCAGCCAAGAGGTTTCGTCTGGCGGGAGTGAGACCCAGTACTTC. It is translated as CASSQEVSSGGSETQYF.

The genes are TRBV19 and TRBJ2-4; D assignment may be TRBD1 or TRBD2 (5 bases each). CDR3 size: 13 residues. The germline gives CDR1 LNHDA, CDR2 SQIVND (reference sequence). V lost 5 bases, J lost 13 bases, and 18 bases lay in between. Written as DNA, the CDR3 is TGTGCCAGTAGTCCGGGACCACGAGATCGACAGTACTTC. Protein sequence: CASSPGPRDRQYF.

The V gene is TRBV9, the J gene TRBJ1-1; D gene uncertain. V dropped 0 bases and J dropped 1 base, with 7 bases sitting between them. CDR1 is SGDLS and CDR2 is YYNGEE in the germline V gene. CDR3 length: 14 residues. Written as DNA, the CDR3 is TGTGCCAGCAGCGTAGGAGTTACGAACACTGAAGCTTTCTTT. This translates into CASSVGVTNTEAFF.